A single sample is the source of the 25 T cell receptor beta chains below, sequenced in a study of blood T cell repertoires in COVID-19. Produced via immunoSEQ multiplex PCR; TCRdb's table is partial and in-frame only. The table has more than 65,000 clones, 65% to 90% seen once. The sequenced sample consisted of peripheral blood. The receptor set was obtained from a woman aged 45-59 years with acute or convalescent COVID-19.

The CDR3 sequence: CASSQERTGYNSPLHF. CDR3 nucleotides: TGCGCCAGCAGCCAAGAGAGGACAGGCTATAATTCACCCCTCCACTTT. This chain connects TRBV4-3 to TRBJ1-6; 7 bases fit TRBD1. This CDR3 is built from 16 residues. Germline CDR1 and CDR2: LGHNA and YSLEER. Trimming cost V 0 bases and J 3 bases; bases outside gene matches: 2.

The count of this clone is one. The gene calls are TRBV7-9 and TRBJ1-2; no clear D. Deletions cut 0 bases from V and 11 bases from J, with 13 bases between. This CDR3 comprises 13 residues. Germline V gene lookup returns CDR1 SEHNR and CDR2 FQNEAQ (reference sequence). The CDR3 coding sequence is TGTGCCAGCAGCTTAGCGCAACTATCCGATTACACCTTC. Translated, it gives CASSLAQLSDYTF.

The chain carries TRBV20-1 and TRBJ1-5; D possibly corresponds to TRBD1 (5 bases). The CDR3 spans 11 residues. Germline V gene data show CDR1 as DFQATT and CDR2 as SNEGSKA (reference sequence). V was pared by 3 bases and J by 7 bases, with 7 bases between. The CDR3 spells CSARRGQPQHF. The DNA of the CDR3 is TGCAGTGCTAGGCGGGGGCAGCCCCAGCATTTT.

V usage is TRBV30 and J usage is TRBJ1-1; D remains unclear. Germline CDR1 GTSNPN, CDR2 SVGIG (reference sequence). The CDR3 runs 12 residues. Trimming removed 3 bases from V and 8 bases from J, with 13 bases in between. Here the CDR3 DNA reads TGTGCCTGGAGGGGCGACGGAGGAGAAGCTTTCTTT. It translates to CAWRGDGGEAFF. The variable domain in full, with the rest retrieved from reference TRBV30 and TRBJ1-1, is SQTIHQWPATLVQPVGSPLSLECTVEGTSNPNLYWYRQAAGRGLQLLFYSVGIGQISSEVPQNLSASRPQDRQFILSSKKLLLSDSGFYLCAWRGDGGEAFFGQGTRLTVV.

The chain is built from TRBV3-1 (or the pseudogene TRBV3-2) and TRBJ2-4; 7 bases map to TRBD1. The V segment lost 3 bases and the J segment 4 bases; nucleotides outside the gene matches: 0. The CDR3 spans 13 residues. The germline V gene encodes CDR1 LGHDT and CDR2 YNNKEL (reference sequence). The CDR3 DNA sequence: TGTGCCAGCAGCCAGGACAGGAAAAACATTCAGTACTTC. Translating it yields CASSQDRKNIQYF.

The chain combines TRBV29-1 with TRBJ2-5; D unresolved. The CDR3 has 11 amino acids. Trimming shortened V by 3 bases and J by 5 bases, and 7 bases separated the two germline ends. CDR1 is SQVTM and CDR2 is ANQGSEA in the germline V gene. CDR3 protein: CSVELGETQYF. CDR3 nucleotides: TGCAGCGTTGAGCTGGGCGAGACCCAGTACTTC.

The chain links TRBV30 to TRBJ1-2; tentative D call: TRBD1 (5 bases). The CDR3 is 14 amino acids. Trimming removed 2 bases at V and 7 bases at J, with 17 bases between. CDR1 and CDR2 (germline): GTSNPN, SVGIG (reference sequence). Here the CDR3 DNA reads TGTGCCTGGAGTCATACCATCCTCCAGGGTGGCTACACCTTC. Residues: CAWSHTILQGGYTF.

CDR3 coding DNA: TGTGCCAGCAGCCCTACCGCTCCCTACGAGCAGTACTTC. Translating it yields CASSPTAPYEQYF. The chain recombines TRBV3-1 (or the pseudogene TRBV3-2) with TRBJ2-7; D gene ambiguous. CDR3 length: 13 amino acids. CDR1 LGHDT and CDR2 YNNKEL come from the germline V gene (reference sequence). Trimming stripped 4 bases from V and 2 bases from J, with 9 bases between.

The V and J genes are TRBV18 and TRBJ2-5; D is unresolved. V shed 6 bases and J shed 1 base, with 9 bases lying between them. The germline gives CDR1 KGHSH, CDR2 LQKENI. The CDR3 totals 13 residues. CDR3 sequence: CASSAGSQETQYF. The CDR3 coding sequence is TGTGCCAGCTCGGCCGGGTCCCAAGAGACCCAGTACTTC.

The chain combines TRBV6-1 with TRBJ2-2; D is ambiguous. V was clipped by 2 bases and J by 5 bases, with 15 bases between them. CDR1 and CDR2 (germline): MNHNS, SASEGT. This CDR3 region has 16 residues. The CDR3 loop reads CASSENVLRRTGELFF. The CDR3 DNA follows: TGTGCCAGCAGTGAAAATGTCTTGAGGAGAACCGGGGAGCTGTTTTTT.

The genes are TRBV4-1 and TRBJ2-7, with D possibly matching TRBD1 (6 bases). CDR3 length equals 16 residues. The V and J ends lost 1 base and 1 base respectively, with 14 bases between them. Germline V gives CDR1 MGHRA, CDR2 YSYEKL. DNA for the CDR3: TGCGCCAGCAGCCAAGTACAGGGATTCCGTTCCTACGAGCAGTACTTC. This encodes CASSQVQGFRSYEQYF.

This chain's CDR3 is CASSPQAVGGDYGYTF. The CDR3 nucleotides read TGTGCCAGCTCACCACAGGCAGTGGGAGGGGACTATGGCTACACCTTC. V and J are TRBV18 and TRBJ1-2, with TRBD1 as a possible D gene (5 bases). Trimming shortened V by 1 base and J by 3 bases, and 15 bases separated the two germline ends. Germline V lookup: CDR1 KGHSH, CDR2 LQKENI. This CDR3 has 16 residues.

The genes are TRBV24-1 and TRBJ2-3, with D possibly matching TRBD2 (5 bases). Trimming cost V 4 bases and J 2 bases, with 15 bases left between them. Germline assignment: CDR1 KGHDR and CDR2 SFDVKD. The CDR3 spans 16 residues. The CDR3 sequence is CATSDPSRGDTDTQYF. As DNA, the CDR3 is TGTGCCACCAGTGACCCCTCTCGGGGAGACACAGATACGCAGTATTTT.

The CDR3, as DNA: TGTGCCAGCAGCCCATCCGGGTTACCGAAGGTAGGGGGCGGCTACAATGAGCAGTTCTTC. This encodes CASSPSGLPKVGGGYNEQFF. This chain connects TRBV7-3 to TRBJ2-1; 7 bases map to TRBD1. In germline, CDR1 is SGHTA, CDR2 FQGTGA. This CDR3 region has 20 residues. Trimming took 5 bases from V and 3 from J; bases not matched to a gene: 22.

This clone was observed a handful of times. The chain recombines TRBV19 with TRBJ1-1; D remains unclear. This CDR3 region has 12 residues. V gave up 7 bases and J gave up 0 bases, with 6 bases separating them. Germline V gene sequence: CDR1 LNHDA, CDR2 SQIVND (reference sequence). In DNA form, the CDR3 reads TGTGCCAGTAATCGCGTGAACACTGAAGCTTTCTTT. Residues: CASNRVNTEAFF.

This clone was detected only once. The chain uses TRBV5-1 and TRBJ2-5, with 7 nucleotides matching TRBD1. The V gene end was trimmed by 4 bases and the J gene end by 5 bases; junction bases not matched to a gene: 8. This CDR3 has 14 amino acids. Germline V lookup: CDR1 SGHRS, CDR2 YFSETQ. CDR3 sequence: CASSTTGQKETQYF. The CDR3 DNA sequence: TGCGCCAGCAGCACAACGGGACAGAAGGAGACCCAGTACTTC.

V usage is TRBV2 and J usage is TRBJ2-7, with 12 nucleotides matching TRBD2. The CDR3 is 16 residues long. V gave up 4 bases and J gave up 4 bases; unmatched junction bases: 8. The germline CDR1 and CDR2 sequences are SNHLY and FYNNEI. CDR3 nucleotide sequence: TGTGCCAGCAGTGGGCGACCTGGGACTAGCGGGTACGAGCAGTACTTC. This gives the protein CASSGRPGTSGYEQYF.

The chain employs TRBV6-5 and TRBJ1-5, with 7 bases matching TRBD1. The CDR3 has 15 residues. Germline loops: CDR1 MNHEY, CDR2 SVGAGI. V was clipped by 6 bases and J by 5 bases; unmatched bases: 10. CDR3 DNA sequence: TGTGCCAGCAGACCACTTGTACAGGGGCATCAGCCCCAGCATTTT. Translating it yields CASRPLVQGHQPQHF.

The chain links TRBV29-1 to TRBJ2-1; 8 positions agree with TRBD2. This CDR3 has 15 amino acids. Losses at the gene ends were 6 bases for V and 9 bases for J; bases not matched to a gene: 16. Germline V lookup: CDR1 SQVTM, CDR2 ANQGSEA. For the CDR3, the DNA is TGCAGCGTCCCCGGGGGGGGGCTAGCAGCTGGTGAGCAGTTCTTC. Protein sequence: CSVPGGGLAAGEQFF.

The chain links TRBV9 to TRBJ2-7; possible D gene TRBD1, 6 bases. CDR1 is SGDLS, CDR2 YYNGEE, per germline. V shed 3 bases and J shed 5 bases, with 12 bases lying between them. The CDR3 is 13 amino acids. The CDR3 protein is CASSGRGLNEQYF. The DNA for the CDR3 is TGTGCCAGCAGCGGCAGGGGCTTAAACGAGCAGTACTTC.

The chain couples TRBV11-2 to TRBJ2-2; maybe TRBD2 (5 bases). The CDR3 runs 15 residues. V was clipped by 0 bases and J by 4 bases, with 9 bases between them. From germline, CDR1 is SGHAT and CDR2 FQNNGV. The chain's CDR3 is CASSLDGIFTGELFF. For the CDR3, the DNA is TGTGCCAGCAGCTTAGACGGGATCTTCACCGGGGAGCTGTTTTTT.

V and J are TRBV7-2 and TRBJ2-1; D gene unclear. Germline-derived CDR1 and CDR2 are SGHTA and FQGNSA. The CDR3 consists of 14 residues. V gave up 2 bases and J gave up 6 bases, with 11 bases separating them. CDR3 in DNA: TGTGCCAGCAGCTTATGGCCAAATATCAATGAGCAGTTCTTC. Translated, it gives CASSLWPNINEQFF.

The chain couples TRBV6-6 to TRBJ2-5, with 9 bases fitting TRBD1. The germline CDR1 and CDR2 sequences are MNHNY and SVGAGI (reference sequence). The CDR3 spans 16 residues. V shed 2 bases and J 4 bases; nucleotides not matched to a gene: 8. The CDR3 DNA reads as TGTGCCAGCAGTTACCCCCGGACAGGGGAACGAGAGACCCAGTACTTC. This translates into CASSYPRTGERETQYF.

This clone was detected only once. This sequence joins TRBV7-2 and TRBJ2-5, with 12 nucleotides matching TRBD1. Trimming cost V 5 bases and J 7 bases; bases outside gene matches: 11. Germline CDR1 and CDR2: SGHTA and FQGNSA. The CDR3 length is 16 residues. Here the CDR3 reads CASSLALRDRGRTQYF. The CDR3 DNA reads TGTGCCAGCAGCCTCGCCCTCCGGGACAGGGGGCGGACCCAGTACTTC.

This clone was recorded once. This sequence joins TRBV30 and TRBJ1-3; no firm D call. The CDR3 contains 14 residues. The V gene lost 4 bases and the J gene lost 7 bases, with 17 bases spanning the gap. Germline CDR1 GTSNPN, CDR2 SVGIG (reference sequence). This chain's CDR3 is CAWTSGGSANTIYF. The CDR3 region has the DNA TGTGCCTGGACCTCGGGTGGAAGTGCGAACACCATATATTTT.